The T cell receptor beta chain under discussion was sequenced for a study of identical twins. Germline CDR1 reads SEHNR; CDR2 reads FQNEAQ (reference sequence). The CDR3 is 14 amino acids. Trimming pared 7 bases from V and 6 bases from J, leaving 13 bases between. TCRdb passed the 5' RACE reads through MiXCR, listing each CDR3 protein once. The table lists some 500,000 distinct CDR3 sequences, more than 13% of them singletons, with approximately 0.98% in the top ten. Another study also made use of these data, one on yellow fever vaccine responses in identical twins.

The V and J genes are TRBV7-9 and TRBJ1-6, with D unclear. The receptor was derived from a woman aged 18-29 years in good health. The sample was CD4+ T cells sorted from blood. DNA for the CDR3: TGTGCCAGCAAGGATTCGTTGGGTAATTCACCCCTCCACTTT. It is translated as CASKDSLGNSPLHF.